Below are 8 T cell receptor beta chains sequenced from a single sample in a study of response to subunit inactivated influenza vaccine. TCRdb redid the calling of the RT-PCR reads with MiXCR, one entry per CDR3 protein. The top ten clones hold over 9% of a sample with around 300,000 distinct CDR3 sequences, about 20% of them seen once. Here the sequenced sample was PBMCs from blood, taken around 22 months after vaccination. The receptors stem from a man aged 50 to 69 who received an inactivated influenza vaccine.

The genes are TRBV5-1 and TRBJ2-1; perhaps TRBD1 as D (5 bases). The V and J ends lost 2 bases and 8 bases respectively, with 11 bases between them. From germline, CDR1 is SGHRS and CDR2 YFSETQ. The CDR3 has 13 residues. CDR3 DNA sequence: TGCGCCAGCAGCTTCCCAGGGATCGATGAGCAGTTCTTC. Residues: CASSFPGIDEQFF.

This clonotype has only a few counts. The CDR3 sequence: CASSQFAGVGNYGYTF. The CDR3 DNA follows: TGCGCCAGCAGCCAATTCGCCGGAGTGGGGAACTATGGCTACACCTTC. J is TRBJ1-2 and V is TRBV4-1; D unresolved. This CDR3 is built from 16 residues. Trimming left V 2 bases short and J 2 bases short, with 15 bases between. Germline V gives CDR1 MGHRA, CDR2 YSYEKL.

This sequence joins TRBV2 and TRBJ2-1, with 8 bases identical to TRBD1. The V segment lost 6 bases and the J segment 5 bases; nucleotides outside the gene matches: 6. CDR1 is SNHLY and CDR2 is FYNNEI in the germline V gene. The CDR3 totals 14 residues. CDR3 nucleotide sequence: TGTGCCAGCAGGACTGGACAGGGAGACAATGAGCAGTTCTTC. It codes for CASRTGQGDNEQFF.

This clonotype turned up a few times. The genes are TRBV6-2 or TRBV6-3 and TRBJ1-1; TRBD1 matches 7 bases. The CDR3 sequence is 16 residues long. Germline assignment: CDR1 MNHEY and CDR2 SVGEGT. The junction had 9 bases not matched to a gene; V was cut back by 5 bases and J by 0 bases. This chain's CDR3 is CASSPRGASMNTEAFF. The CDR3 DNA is TGTGCCAGCAGTCCCAGGGGGGCATCCATGAACACTGAAGCTTTCTTT.

CDR3 DNA: TGTGCCAGCATCAGCCTGGGGGGCCAAGCTTTCTTT. This encodes CASISLGGQAFF. The chain carries TRBV7-2 and TRBJ1-1; a possible D gene is TRBD1 (6 bases). V was cut by 7 bases and J by 9 bases, with 15 bases left in between. CDR3 length: 12 amino acids. CDR1 is SGHTA, CDR2 FQGNSA, per germline.

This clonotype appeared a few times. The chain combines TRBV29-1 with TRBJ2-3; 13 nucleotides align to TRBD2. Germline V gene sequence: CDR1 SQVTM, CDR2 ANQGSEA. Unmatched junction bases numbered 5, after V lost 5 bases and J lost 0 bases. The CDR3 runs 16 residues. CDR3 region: CSVQGTSGASTDTQYF. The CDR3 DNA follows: TGCAGCGTTCAAGGGACTAGCGGGGCTAGCACAGATACGCAGTATTTT.

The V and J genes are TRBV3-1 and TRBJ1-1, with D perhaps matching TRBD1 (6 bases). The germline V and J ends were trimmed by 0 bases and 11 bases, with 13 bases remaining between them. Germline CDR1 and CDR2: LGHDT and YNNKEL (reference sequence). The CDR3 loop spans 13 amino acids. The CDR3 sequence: CASSQEIRTEAFF. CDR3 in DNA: TGTGCCAGCAGCCAAGAAATAAGGACAGAGGCTTTCTTT.

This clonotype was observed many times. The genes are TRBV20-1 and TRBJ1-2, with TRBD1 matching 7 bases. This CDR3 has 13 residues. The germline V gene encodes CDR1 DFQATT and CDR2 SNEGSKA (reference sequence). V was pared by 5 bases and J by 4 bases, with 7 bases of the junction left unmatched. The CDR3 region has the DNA TGCAGTGCTTGGGACAGCTTATCCTATGGCTACACCTTC. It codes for CSAWDSLSYGYTF.